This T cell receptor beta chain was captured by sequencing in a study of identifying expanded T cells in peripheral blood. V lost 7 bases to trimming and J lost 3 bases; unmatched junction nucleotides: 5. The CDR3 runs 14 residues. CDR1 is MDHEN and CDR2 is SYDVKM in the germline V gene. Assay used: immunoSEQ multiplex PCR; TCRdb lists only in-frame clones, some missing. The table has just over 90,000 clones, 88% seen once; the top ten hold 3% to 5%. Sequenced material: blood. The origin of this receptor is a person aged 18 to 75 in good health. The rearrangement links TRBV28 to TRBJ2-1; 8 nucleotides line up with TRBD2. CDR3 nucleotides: TGTGCCAGCATGACTAGCGCTAGCTACAATGAGCAGTTCTTC. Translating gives CASMTSASYNEQFF.